Listed below are T cell receptor beta chains from one sample, sequenced in a study of shared clonotypes between healthy human individuals. TCRdb keeps only in-frame clones here, not all; method: immunoSEQ multiplex PCR. Here the sample spans about 2.3 million clones, approximately 90% being singletons. The sequenced sample consisted of naive CD4+ T cells from PBMCs. The receptors originated from a man aged 18 to 30 in good health. Some clones in this sample may be carry-over from other donors' samples. Both conserved end residues are part of each CDR3. A D gene is named only where the DNA matches it firmly. The size of a clone is reported for some rows only, either as once, few or many, or as a class for expanded clones.

J: TRBJ1-2; V: TRBV5-5; D: NA; size: NA; DNA: TGTGCCAGCAGCCGGGTGGATGCCAACTATGGCTACACCTTC; CDR3: CASSRVDANYGYTF
J: TRBJ2-5; V: TRBV11-2; D: TRBD1; size: NA; DNA: TGTGCCAGCAGCCCAAGTAGGGGGACAGGGCACCAAGAGACCCAGTACTTC; CDR3: CASSPSRGTGHQETQYF
J: TRBJ2-1; V: TRBV2; D: NA; size: NA; DNA: TGTGCCAGCACCCCCAGGGCGACCGATGAGCAGTTCTTC; CDR3: CASTPRATDEQFF
J: TRBJ1-1; V: TRBV10-3; D: NA; size: NA; DNA: TGTGCCACCAAAGAGGGGAACACTGAAGCTTTCTTT; CDR3: CATKEGNTEAFF
J: TRBJ1-4; V: TRBV7-9; D: NA; size: NA; DNA: TGTGCCAGCAGCTCCCCTCGGACCGGATCTAATGAAAAACTGTTTTTT; CDR3: CASSSPRTGSNEKLFF
J: TRBJ2-1; V: TRBV19; D: TRBD1; size: NA; DNA: TGTGCCAGTTGGGACAGGCTGAATGAGCAGTTCTTC; CDR3: CASWDRLNEQFF
J: TRBJ1-1; V: TRBV12-5; D: TRBD1; size: NA; DNA: TGTGCTAGTGCCACCCCCCCCCGACAGGGTCGCACTGAAGCTTTCTTT; CDR3: CASATPPRQGRTEAFF
J: TRBJ2-1; V: TRBV2; D: TRBD2; size: NA; DNA: TGTGCCAGCAATAACCCACCGGGACTATCTTCCAATGAGCAGTTCTTC; CDR3: CASNNPPGLSSNEQFF
J: TRBJ1-1; V: TRBV28; D: NA; size: NA; DNA: TGTGCCAGCAGTTTAAAGTACACTGAAGCTTTCTTT; CDR3: CASSLKYTEAFF
J: TRBJ1-2; V: TRBV4-2; D: TRBD1; size: NA; DNA: TGTGCCAGCAGCCAGGCCGGGACAGGGGGCAACTATGGCTACACCTTC; CDR3: CASSQAGTGGNYGYTF
J: TRBJ1-4; V: TRBV5-1; D: TRBD1; size: NA; DNA: TGCGCCAGCAGCTTGATGGGGACAGGCAATGAAAAACTGTTTTTT; CDR3: CASSLMGTGNEKLFF
J: TRBJ2-7; V: TRBV10-1; D: NA; size: NA; DNA: TGCGCCAGCAGTGACGGTTTTGCCTACGAGCAGTACTTC; CDR3: CASSDGFAYEQYF
J: TRBJ2-5; V: TRBV4-1; D: NA; size: NA; DNA: TGCGCCAGCACCCTATCCCCACAACAAGAGACCCAGTACTTC; CDR3: CASTLSPQQETQYF
J: TRBJ2-5; V: TRBV27; D: TRBD2; size: once; DNA: TGTGCCACCAGGGGACTAGCGGGTGGGCCCCAGTACTTC; CDR3: CATRGLAGGPQYF
J: TRBJ2-3; V: TRBV28; D: TRBD2; size: NA; DNA: TGTGCCAGCACGACGGTAGGGACTAAGCAGTATTTT; CDR3: CASTTVGTKQYF
J: TRBJ1-5; V: TRBV10-2; D: TRBD1; size: NA; DNA: TGCGCCAGCACGGACAGGGGGCAGGTCGGCAATCAGCCCCAGCATTTT; CDR3: CASTDRGQVGNQPQHF
J: TRBJ2-3; V: TRBV18; D: TRBD2; size: NA; DNA: TGTGCCAGCTCCGGTGTGGGACTAGCGGGCACAGATACGCAGTATTTT; CDR3: CASSGVGLAGTDTQYF
J: TRBJ2-3; V: TRBV7-9; D: NA; size: NA; DNA: TGTGCCAGCAGCCTATCAGATAGCACAGATACGCAGTATTTT; CDR3: CASSLSDSTDTQYF
J: TRBJ1-1; V: TRBV19; D: TRBD1; size: NA; DNA: TGTGCCAGTAGTTTACGGACAGGGGATAGAGCTTTCTTT; CDR3: CASSLRTGDRAFF
J: TRBJ1-1; V: TRBV18; D: NA; size: NA; DNA: TGTGCCAGCTCACCGTTACAGGGGAACACTGAAGCTTTCTTT; CDR3: CASSPLQGNTEAFF
J: TRBJ1-1; V: TRBV2; D: NA; size: NA; DNA: TGTGCCAGCAGTGACGGGGATGGCACTGAAGCTTTCTTT; CDR3: CASSDGDGTEAFF
J: TRBJ2-7; V: TRBV2; D: NA; size: NA; DNA: TGTGCCAGCGCAGCGGACGGCTACGAGCAGTACTTC; CDR3: CASAADGYEQYF
J: TRBJ1-2; V: TRBV5-1; D: NA; size: NA; DNA: TGCGCCAGCAGCGCAAGTGGACGGGTAGATGGCTACACCTTC; CDR3: CASSASGRVDGYTF
J: TRBJ1-1; V: TRBV29-1; D: NA; size: NA; DNA: TGCAGCGCCCGGCTCAGGACCAGTACTGAAGCTTTCTTT; CDR3: CSARLRTSTEAFF
J: TRBJ1-5; V: TRBV6-1; D: TRBD1; size: NA; DNA: TGTGCCAGCAGCGCCCGGGACAGGGGACAGCCCCAGCATTTT; CDR3: CASSARDRGQPQHF
J: TRBJ2-2; V: TRBV7-2; D: NA; size: NA; DNA: TGTGCCAGCACCTCAGGAGGGGTCACCGGGGAGCTGTTTTTT; CDR3: CASTSGGVTGELFF
J: TRBJ1-5; V: TRBV2; D: TRBD1; size: NA; DNA: TGTGCCAGCAGTCAAGGACAGGGTCAAGGGCAGCCCCAGCATTTT; CDR3: CASSQGQGQGQPQHF
J: TRBJ2-7; V: TRBV7-8; D: NA; size: NA; DNA: TGTGCCAGCAGCTTGGGAACCGATAGCGGCCACTTCTACGAGCAGTACTTC; CDR3: CASSLGTDSGHFYEQYF
J: TRBJ2-7; V: TRBV21-1; D: NA; size: NA; DNA: TGTGCCAGCAGCAAGACTCGGGACGAGCAGTACTTC; CDR3: CASSKTRDEQYF
J: TRBJ2-7; V: TRBV4-1; D: TRBD2; size: NA; DNA: TGCGCCAGCAGCCCTCTCATTTTGCGGGAGTCTAAATACGAGCAGTACTTC; CDR3: CASSPLILRESKYEQYF
J: TRBJ2-6; V: TRBV6-1; D: NA; size: NA; DNA: TGTGCCAGCAGAGACCAGACTTCTGGGGCCAACGTCCTGACTTTC; CDR3: CASRDQTSGANVLTF
J: TRBJ2-4; V: TRBV7-3; D: TRBD1; size: few; DNA: TGTGCCAGCAGCTTGCGACCGGGACAGGGAAACATTCAGTACTTC; CDR3: CASSLRPGQGNIQYF
J: TRBJ2-3; V: TRBV29-1; D: NA; size: NA; DNA: TGCAGCGTTGAAAGGTCCTATAATACGCAGTATTTT; CDR3: CSVERSYNTQYF
J: TRBJ1-5; V: TRBV10-3; D: TRBD1; size: NA; DNA: TGTGCCATCAGTGAATGGACAGGAGAGAATCAGCCCCAGCATTTT; CDR3: CAISEWTGENQPQHF
J: TRBJ2-7; V: TRBV5-1; D: NA; size: NA; DNA: TGCGCCAGCGGCTTGGATTACTACGAGCAGTACTTC; CDR3: CASGLDYYEQYF
J: TRBJ1-2; V: TRBV10-3; D: TRBD1; size: NA; DNA: TGTGCCATCAGTGCGACGGACAGGTCGAACTATGGCTACACCTTC; CDR3: CAISATDRSNYGYTF
J: TRBJ2-7; V: TRBV7-2; D: NA; size: NA; DNA: TGTGCCAGCAGGTCGGGTTTGGGACGCGAGCAGTACTTC; CDR3: CASRSGLGREQYF
J: TRBJ2-7; V: TRBV5-1; D: TRBD2; size: NA; DNA: TGCGCCAGCAGCCAAGGACTAGCGGGGGGCCCCACCTACGAGCAGTACTTC; CDR3: CASSQGLAGGPTYEQYF
J: TRBJ2-5; V: TRBV28; D: NA; size: NA; DNA: TGTGCCAGCAGTTTAGGGGCCTTGGAGACCCAGTACTTC; CDR3: CASSLGALETQYF
J: TRBJ1-1; V: TRBV6-6; D: NA; size: NA; DNA: TGTGCCAGCAGTTACGGAAGTCAACACACTGAAGCTTTCTTT; CDR3: CASSYGSQHTEAFF
J: TRBJ2-7; V: TRBV7-2; D: NA; size: NA; DNA: TGTGCCAGCGGCCATTCTACCGGCAGGGGCTACTCCTACGAGCAGTACTTC; CDR3: CASGHSTGRGYSYEQYF
J: TRBJ2-7; V: TRBV5-1; D: TRBD2; size: NA; DNA: TGCGCCAGCAGCTTGGGGCTAGCGGGAGGCGGGCACGAGCAGTACTTC; CDR3: CASSLGLAGGGHEQYF
J: TRBJ2-7; V: TRBV2; D: TRBD1; size: NA; DNA: TGTGCCAGCAGCGGGCGAGGGGGCTCCGACGAGCAGTACTTC; CDR3: CASSGRGGSDEQYF
J: TRBJ2-1; V: TRBV2; D: NA; size: NA; DNA: TGTGCCTCAGAGATAGGGCCTTACAATGAGCAGTTCTTC; CDR3: CASEIGPYNEQFF
J: TRBJ2-7; V: TRBV4-1; D: TRBD1; size: NA; DNA: TGCGCCAGCAGCCAAAGGGCAGGGGGCCTCTACGAGCAGTACTTC; CDR3: CASSQRAGGLYEQYF
J: TRBJ2-4; V: TRBV7-2; D: NA; size: NA; DNA: TGTGCCAGCAGCACGGGACAGCTAGCGACCAAAAACATTCAGTACTTC; CDR3: CASSTGQLATKNIQYF
J: TRBJ2-7; V: TRBV5-1; D: TRBD2; size: NA; DNA: TGCGCCAGCAGCTTGGTCCCGGGACTAGCGGGAGTTAATCCCTACGAGCAGTACTTC; CDR3: CASSLVPGLAGVNPYEQYF
J: TRBJ1-3; V: TRBV5-1; D: NA; size: NA; DNA: TGCGCCAGCAGCTTGGGTATGGGCGGAAACACCATATATTTT; CDR3: CASSLGMGGNTIYF
J: TRBJ1-3; V: TRBV7-8; D: NA; size: once; DNA: TGTGCCAGCAGCTTAGAAGAAGGACCCATATATTTT; CDR3: CASSLEEGPIYF